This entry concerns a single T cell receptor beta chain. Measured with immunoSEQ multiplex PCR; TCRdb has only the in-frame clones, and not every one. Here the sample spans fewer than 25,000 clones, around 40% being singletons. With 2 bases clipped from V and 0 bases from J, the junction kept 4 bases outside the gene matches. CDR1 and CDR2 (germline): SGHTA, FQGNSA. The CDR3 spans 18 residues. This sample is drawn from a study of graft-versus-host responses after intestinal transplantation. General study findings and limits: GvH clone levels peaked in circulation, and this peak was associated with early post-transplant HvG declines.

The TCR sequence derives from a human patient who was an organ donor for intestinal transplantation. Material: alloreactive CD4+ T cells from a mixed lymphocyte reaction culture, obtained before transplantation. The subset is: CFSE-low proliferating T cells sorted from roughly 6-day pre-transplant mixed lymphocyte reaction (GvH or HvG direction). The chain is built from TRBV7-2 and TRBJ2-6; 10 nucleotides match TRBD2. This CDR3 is CASSLRAGGPSGANVLTF. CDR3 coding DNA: TGTGCCAGCAGCTTACGAGCGGGAGGGCCCTCTGGGGCCAACGTCCTGACTTTC.